One and the same sample provided the 6 T cell receptor beta chains below, sequenced in a study of spatial heterogeneity in lung cancer. The time point here: sample taken at primary tumor resection. Tumor, nontumor lung or frozen PBMC supplied whole RNA that was sequenced unsorted. MiXCR was run by TCRdb on the 5' RACE reads, yielding one entry per CDR3 protein. The sample shows more than 35,000 distinct CDR3 sequences, roughly 5% of them seen only once. The sample was PBMCs, taken at surgery. Receptor source: a female donor with early-stage non-small cell lung cancer.

This chain links TRBV5-1 with TRBJ2-5; 9 bases line up with TRBD2. The germline V gene encodes CDR1 SGHRS and CDR2 YFSETQ. Germline trimming cut 2 bases from V and 9 bases from J; bases unmatched to any gene: 11. This CDR3 has 15 residues. Written as DNA, the CDR3 is TGCGCCAGCAGCTTCGATAGCGGGGGTAGTAGGCCCCAGTACTTC. This sequence encodes CASSFDSGGSRPQYF.

This clonotype was seen a handful of times. This sequence joins TRBV2 and TRBJ2-7; the D gene is possibly TRBD1 (5 bases). The CDR3 is 14 amino acids. Germline V gene lookup returns CDR1 SNHLY and CDR2 FYNNEI. Trimming took off 3 bases at V and 1 base at J, with 10 bases between the two ends. The CDR3 nucleotides read TGTGCCAGCAGTGACAGGGAAACTTCCTACGAGCAGTACTTC. It translates to CASSDRETSYEQYF.

This clonotype was found many times. CDR3 loop: CASSFRQEPNYGYTF. The CDR3 nucleotides read TGTGCCAGTAGTTTCCGACAGGAACCTAACTATGGCTACACCTTC. The chain carries TRBV19 and TRBJ1-2; D perhaps matches TRBD1 (6 bases). CDR1 and CDR2 from the germline V gene are LNHDA and SQIVND (reference sequence). Trimming shortened V by 5 bases and J by 0 bases, and 13 bases separated the two germline ends. The CDR3 sequence is 15 residues long.

Ten or more counts support this clonotype. This sequence joins TRBV27 and TRBJ1-5; 7 bases are a match to TRBD1. The length of the CDR3 is 15 residues. CDR1 and CDR2 (germline): MNHEY, SMNVEV (reference sequence). J lost 12 bases, V lost 6 bases, and 17 bases had no gene match. CDR3 bases: TGTGCCAGCAGCACTACCCTCTCGGACAGGCTGGTCCAGCATTTT. Its translation: CASSTTLSDRLVQHF.

The chain links TRBV12-3 or TRBV12-4 to TRBJ2-2; perhaps TRBD1 as D (5 bases). CDR3 length: 13 residues. Trimming removed 5 bases at V and 6 bases at J, with 10 bases between. CDR3 residues: CASSPDNPGELFF. The CDR3, as DNA: TGTGCCAGCAGTCCGGACAATCCCGGGGAGCTGTTTTTT.

Many counts were recorded for this clonotype. The J gene is TRBJ2-5, the V gene TRBV7-9; D unclear. From germline, CDR1 is SEHNR and CDR2 FQNEAQ (reference sequence). V was shortened by 4 bases and J by 1 base, with 7 bases between the two germline ends. The CDR3 runs 13 residues. CDR3 region: CASSSPSQETQYF. For the CDR3, the DNA is TGTGCCAGCAGCTCACCGTCCCAAGAGACCCAGTACTTC. Full variable domain (rest looked up from reference TRBV7-9 and TRBJ2-5): DTGVSQNPRHKITKRGQNVTFRCDPISEHNRLYWYRQTLGQGPEFLTYFQNEAQLEKSRLLSDRFSAERPKGSFSTLEIQRTEQGDSAMYLCASSSPSQETQYFGPGTRLLVL.